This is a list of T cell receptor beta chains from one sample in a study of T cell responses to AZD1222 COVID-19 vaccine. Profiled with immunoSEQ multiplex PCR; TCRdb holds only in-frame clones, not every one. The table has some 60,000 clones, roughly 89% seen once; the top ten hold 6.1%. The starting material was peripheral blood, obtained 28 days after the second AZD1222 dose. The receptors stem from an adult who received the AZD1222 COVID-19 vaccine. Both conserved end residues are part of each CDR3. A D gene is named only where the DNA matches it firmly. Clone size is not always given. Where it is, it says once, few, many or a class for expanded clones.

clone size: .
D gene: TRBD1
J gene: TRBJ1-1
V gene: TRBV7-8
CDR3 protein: CASSKGPGQGKAANTEAFF
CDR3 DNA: TGTGCCAGCAGCAAAGGGCCGGGACAGGGAAAGGCGGCGAACACTGAAGCTTTCTTT

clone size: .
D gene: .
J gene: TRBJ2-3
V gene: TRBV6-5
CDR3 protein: CASSYGLERPKDTQYF
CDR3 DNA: TGTGCCAGCAGTTACGGCCTAGAGCGGCCAAAGGATACGCAGTATTTT

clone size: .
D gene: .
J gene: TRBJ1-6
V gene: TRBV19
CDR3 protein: CASLSSRGSPLHF
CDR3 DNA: TGTGCCAGTTTGAGCAGCCGGGGTTCACCCCTCCACTTT

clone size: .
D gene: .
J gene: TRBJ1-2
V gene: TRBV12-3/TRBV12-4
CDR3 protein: CASSLSEDYGYTF
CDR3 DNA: TGTGCCAGCAGTTTGTCAGAGGACTATGGCTACACCTTC

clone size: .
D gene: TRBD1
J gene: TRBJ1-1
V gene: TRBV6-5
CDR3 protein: CASSYSGQGVEAFF
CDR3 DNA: TGTGCCAGCAGTTACTCGGGACAGGGTGTTGAAGCTTTCTTT

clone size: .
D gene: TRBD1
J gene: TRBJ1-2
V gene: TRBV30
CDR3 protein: CAWSSPGTAYGYTF
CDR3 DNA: TGTGCCTGGAGTTCCCCTGGGACAGCCTATGGCTACACCTTC

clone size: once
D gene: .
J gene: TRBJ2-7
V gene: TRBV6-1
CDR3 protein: CASSDRDDSYEQYF
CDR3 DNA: TGTGCCAGCAGTGACAGGGACGACTCCTACGAGCAGTACTTC

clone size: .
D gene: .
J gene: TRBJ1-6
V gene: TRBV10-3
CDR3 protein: CAIRRSDSPLHF
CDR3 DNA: TGTGCCATCAGAAGAAGTGATTCACCCCTCCACTTT

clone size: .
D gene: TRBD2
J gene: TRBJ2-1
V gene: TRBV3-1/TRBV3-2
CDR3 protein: CASSPGLAEQFF
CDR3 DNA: TGTGCCAGCAGCCCCGGACTAGCGGAGCAGTTCTTC

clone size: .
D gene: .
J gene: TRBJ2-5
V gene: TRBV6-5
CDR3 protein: CASSLGGAQYF
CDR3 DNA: TGTGCCAGCAGCCTCGGTGGGGCCCAGTACTTC

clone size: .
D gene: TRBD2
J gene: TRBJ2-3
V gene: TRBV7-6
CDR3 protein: CASSLASSGRTDTQYF
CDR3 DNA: TGTGCCAGCAGCTTAGCGTCTAGCGGGAGGACAGATACGCAGTATTTT

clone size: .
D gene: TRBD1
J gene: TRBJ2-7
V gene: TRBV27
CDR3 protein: CASSPRAGGYEQYF
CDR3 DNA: TGTGCCAGCAGTCCTCGGGCAGGGGGCTACGAGCAGTACTTC

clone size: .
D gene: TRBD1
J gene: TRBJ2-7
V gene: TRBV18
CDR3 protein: CASSPPGTGGSEQYF
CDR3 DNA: TGTGCCAGCTCACCGCCCGGGACAGGGGGCAGCGAGCAGTACTTC

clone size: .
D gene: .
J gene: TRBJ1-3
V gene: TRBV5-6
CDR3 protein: CASSLVRDSGNTIYF
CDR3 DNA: TGTGCCAGCAGCTTGGTCAGGGACTCTGGAAACACCATATATTTT

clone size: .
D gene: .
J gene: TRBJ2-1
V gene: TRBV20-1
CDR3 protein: CSASRQPFYNEQFF
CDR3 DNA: TGCAGTGCTAGTCGTCAGCCCTTTTACAATGAGCAGTTCTTC

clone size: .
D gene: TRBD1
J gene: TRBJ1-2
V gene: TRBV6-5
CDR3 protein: CASSRDRGVYGYTF
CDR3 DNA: TGTGCCAGCAGTAGGGACAGGGGCGTCTATGGCTACACCTTC

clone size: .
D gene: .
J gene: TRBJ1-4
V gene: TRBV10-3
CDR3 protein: CAIRDATGGEGREKLFF
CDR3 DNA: TGTGCCATCAGGGACGCCACCGGTGGGGAGGGTCGAGAAAAACTGTTTTTT

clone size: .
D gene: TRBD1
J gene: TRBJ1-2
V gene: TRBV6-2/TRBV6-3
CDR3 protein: CASSRSGQNYGYTF
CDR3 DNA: TGTGCCAGCAGTCGCTCGGGACAGAACTATGGCTACACCTTC

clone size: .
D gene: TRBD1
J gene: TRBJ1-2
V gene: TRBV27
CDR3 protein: CASSQDRVSYGYTF
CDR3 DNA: TGTGCCAGCAGTCAAGACAGGGTGAGCTATGGCTACACCTTC

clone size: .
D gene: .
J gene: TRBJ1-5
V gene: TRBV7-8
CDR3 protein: CASSSTVLAPAFTPQPQHF
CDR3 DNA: TGTGCCAGCAGCTCAACGGTCTTGGCCCCTGCCTTTACTCCTCAGCCCCAGCATTTT

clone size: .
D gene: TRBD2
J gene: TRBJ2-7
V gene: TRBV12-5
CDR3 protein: CASTPGGEQYF
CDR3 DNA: TGTGCTAGCACCCCGGGGGGCGAGCAGTACTTC

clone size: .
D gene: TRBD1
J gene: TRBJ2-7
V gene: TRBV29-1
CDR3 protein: CSVVTGTGSPEQYF
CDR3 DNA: TGCAGCGTTGTTACCGGGACAGGGTCCCCCGAGCAGTACTTC

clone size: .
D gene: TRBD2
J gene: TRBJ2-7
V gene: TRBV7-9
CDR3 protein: CASSLASGRSSEQYF
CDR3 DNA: TGTGCCAGCAGCTTAGCTAGCGGGAGGTCCAGCGAGCAGTACTTC

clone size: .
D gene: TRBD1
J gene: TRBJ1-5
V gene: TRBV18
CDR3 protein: CASSLSGQGGNQPQHF
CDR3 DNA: TGTGCCAGCTCTCTCTCCGGACAGGGAGGCAATCAGCCCCAGCATTTT

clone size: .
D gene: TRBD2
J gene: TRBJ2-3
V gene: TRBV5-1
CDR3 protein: CASSLAGTSIPDTQYF
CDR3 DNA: TGCGCCAGCAGCTTGGCCGGGACTAGCATCCCAGATACGCAGTATTTT

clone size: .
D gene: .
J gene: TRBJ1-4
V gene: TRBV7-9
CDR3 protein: CASSLGFQEVEKLFF
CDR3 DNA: TGTGCCAGCAGCTTGGGGTTCCAGGAGGTAGAAAAACTGTTTTTT

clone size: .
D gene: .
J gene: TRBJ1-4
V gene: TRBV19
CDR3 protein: CASRGRDSNEKLFF
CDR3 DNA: TGTGCCAGTAGAGGCCGCGACTCTAATGAAAAACTGTTTTTT

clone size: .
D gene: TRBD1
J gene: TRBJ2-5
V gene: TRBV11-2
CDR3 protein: CASSLRGLTETQYF
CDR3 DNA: TGTGCCAGCAGCTTAAGGGGGCTGACGGAGACCCAGTACTTC

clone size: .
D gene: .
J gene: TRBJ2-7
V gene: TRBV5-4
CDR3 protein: CASSLGLLSYEQYF
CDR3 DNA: TGTGCCAGCAGCTTGGGACTACTCTCCTACGAGCAGTACTTC

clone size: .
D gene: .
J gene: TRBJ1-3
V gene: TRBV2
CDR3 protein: CASSDHSGNTIYF
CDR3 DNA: TGTGCCAGCAGTGACCACTCTGGAAACACCATATATTTT

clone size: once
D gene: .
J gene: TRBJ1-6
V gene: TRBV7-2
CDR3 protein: CASSLLWDSPLHF
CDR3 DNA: TGTGCCAGCAGCTTACTGTGGGATTCACCCCTCCACTTT

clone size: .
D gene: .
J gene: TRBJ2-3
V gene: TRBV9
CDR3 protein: CASSVTVGTSTDTQYF
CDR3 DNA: TGTGCCAGCAGCGTAACCGTCGGGACCAGCACAGATACGCAGTATTTT

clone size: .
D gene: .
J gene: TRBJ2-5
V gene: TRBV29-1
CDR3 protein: CSVARRAQETQYF
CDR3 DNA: TGCAGCGTCGCCCGACGTGCTCAAGAGACCCAGTACTTC

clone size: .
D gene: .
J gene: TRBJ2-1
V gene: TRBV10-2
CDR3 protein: CASLQLRYNEQFF
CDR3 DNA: TGCGCCAGCCTCCAACTGCGGTACAATGAGCAGTTCTTC

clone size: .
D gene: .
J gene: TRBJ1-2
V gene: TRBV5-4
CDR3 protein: CASSLQGGGNYGYTF
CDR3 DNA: TGTGCCAGCAGCTTACAGGGTGGAGGGAACTATGGCTACACCTTC

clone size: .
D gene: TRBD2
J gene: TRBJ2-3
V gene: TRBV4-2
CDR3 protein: CASSQLNPGLAGPSTDTQYF
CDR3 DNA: TGTGCCAGCAGCCAACTGAACCCGGGACTAGCGGGACCTAGCACAGATACGCAGTATTTT

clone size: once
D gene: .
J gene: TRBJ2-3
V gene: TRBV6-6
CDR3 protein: CATRGGASTDTQYF
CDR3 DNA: TGTGCCACCCGAGGAGGGGCTAGCACAGATACGCAGTATTTT

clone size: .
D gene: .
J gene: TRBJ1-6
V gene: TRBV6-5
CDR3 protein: CASKREANSPLHF
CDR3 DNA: TGTGCCAGCAAGAGAGAAGCCAATTCACCCCTCCACTTT

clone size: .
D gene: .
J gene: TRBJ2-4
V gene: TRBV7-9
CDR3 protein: CASSPVVLAKNIQYF
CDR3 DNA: TGTGCCAGCAGCCCCGTAGTCCTAGCCAAAAACATTCAGTACTTC

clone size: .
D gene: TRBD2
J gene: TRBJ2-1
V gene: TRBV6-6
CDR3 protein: CASSYPVGLAHNEQFF
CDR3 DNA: TGTGCCAGCAGTTACCCTGTGGGACTAGCACACAATGAGCAGTTCTTC

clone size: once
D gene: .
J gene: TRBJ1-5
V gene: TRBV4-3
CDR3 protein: CASSQGHTQPQHF
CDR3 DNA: TGCGCCAGCAGCCAAGGTCATACTCAGCCCCAGCATTTT

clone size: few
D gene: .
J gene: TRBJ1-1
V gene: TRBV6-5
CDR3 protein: CASSQTKNTEAFF
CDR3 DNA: TGTGCCAGCAGTCAGACAAAGAACACTGAAGCTTTCTTT

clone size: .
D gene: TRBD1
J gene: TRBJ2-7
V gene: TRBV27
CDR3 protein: CASRRMGGQGAYEQYF
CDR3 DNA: TGTGCCAGCAGACGTATGGGTGGACAGGGGGCCTACGAGCAGTACTTC

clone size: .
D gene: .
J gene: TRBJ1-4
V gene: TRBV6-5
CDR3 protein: CASMSLGEKLFF
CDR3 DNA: TGTGCCAGCATGTCCCTAGGGGAAAAACTGTTTTTT

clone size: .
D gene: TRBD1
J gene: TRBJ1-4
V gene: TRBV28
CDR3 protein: CASSLGQGADEKLFF
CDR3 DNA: TGTGCCAGCAGTTTAGGACAGGGGGCGGATGAAAAACTGTTTTTT

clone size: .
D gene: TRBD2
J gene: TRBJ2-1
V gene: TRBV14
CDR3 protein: CASSHPPPGLAGPSSYNEQFF
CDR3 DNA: TGTGCCAGCAGCCACCCCCCCCCGGGACTAGCGGGACCGAGCTCCTACAATGAGCAGTTCTTC

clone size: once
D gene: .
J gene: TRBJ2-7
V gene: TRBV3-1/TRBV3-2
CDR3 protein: CASSQDRYEQYF
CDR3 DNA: TGTGCCAGCAGCCAAGACCGCTACGAGCAGTACTTC

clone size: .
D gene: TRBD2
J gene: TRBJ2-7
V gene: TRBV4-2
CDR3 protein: CASSQVSGRGDEQYF
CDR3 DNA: TGTGCCAGCAGCCAAGTAAGCGGGAGAGGTGACGAGCAGTACTTC

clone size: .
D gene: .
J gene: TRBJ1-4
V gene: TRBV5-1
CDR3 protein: CASSFGQEFQKLFF
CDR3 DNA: TGCGCCAGCAGCTTCGGGCAGGAATTCCAAAAACTGTTTTTT

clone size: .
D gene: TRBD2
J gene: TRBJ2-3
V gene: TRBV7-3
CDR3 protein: CASSLRSSGGTDTQYF
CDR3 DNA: TGTGCCAGCAGCTTACGGTCCAGCGGGGGCACAGATACGCAGTATTTT

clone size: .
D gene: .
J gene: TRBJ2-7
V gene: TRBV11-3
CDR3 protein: CASSQLAGGEQYF
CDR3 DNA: TGTGCCAGCAGCCAACTGGCGGGCGGCGAGCAGTACTTC

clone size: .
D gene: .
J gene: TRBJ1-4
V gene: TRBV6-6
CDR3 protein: CASGGFGTANEKLFF
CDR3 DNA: TGTGCCAGCGGGGGTTTCGGGACGGCTAATGAAAAACTGTTTTTT

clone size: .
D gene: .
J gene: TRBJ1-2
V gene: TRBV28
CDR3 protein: CASSSGQNYGYTF
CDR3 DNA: TGTGCCAGCAGCTCCGGACAGAACTATGGCTACACCTTC

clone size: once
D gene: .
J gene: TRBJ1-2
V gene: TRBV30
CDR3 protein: CAWREDGGYTF
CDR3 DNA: TGTGCCTGGAGGGAGGACGGCGGCTACACCTTC

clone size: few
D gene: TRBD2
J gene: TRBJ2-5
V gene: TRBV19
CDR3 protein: CASSSLRTSGKETQYF
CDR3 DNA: TGTGCCAGTAGTAGCCTGCGGACTAGCGGAAAAGAGACCCAGTACTTC

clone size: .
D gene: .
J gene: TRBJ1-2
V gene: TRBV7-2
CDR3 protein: CASLSPQTSYGYTF
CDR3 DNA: TGTGCCAGCTTATCCCCCCAAACTTCCTATGGCTACACCTTC

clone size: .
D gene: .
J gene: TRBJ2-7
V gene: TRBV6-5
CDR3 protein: CASSTPYEQYF
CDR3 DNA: TGTGCCAGCAGTACCCCTTACGAGCAGTACTTC

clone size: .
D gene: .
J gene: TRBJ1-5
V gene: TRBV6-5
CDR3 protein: CASSTGRDSNQPQHF
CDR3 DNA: TGTGCCAGCAGTACAGGACGCGATAGCAATCAGCCCCAGCATTTT

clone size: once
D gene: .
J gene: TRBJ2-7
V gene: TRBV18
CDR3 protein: CASSPSITGESEQYF
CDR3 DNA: TGTGCCAGCTCACCTTCAATCACTGGAGAGTCCGAGCAGTACTTC

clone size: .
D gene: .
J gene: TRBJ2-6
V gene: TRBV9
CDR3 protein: CASSQSLGGSGANVLTF
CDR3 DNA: TGTGCCAGCAGCCAATCATTAGGGGGTTCTGGGGCCAACGTCCTGACTTTC